Sequencing of this TCR beta chain was carried out in a study of blood T cells in healthy people across ages (dated by TCRdb to the mid-2010s). Background for the entire study: In model experiments, template switching captured roughly one uniquely barcoded TCR beta cDNA molecule for every two T cells. The donors were split into four age groups: young (average 16 years), middle-aged (around 40), aged (more than 55) and long-lived (about 82). Donors of different ages were randomly distributed across sequencing lanes to avoid experimental bias. Age-related changes in TCR beta repertoire diversity were measured in the study by deep sequencing normalized with unique cDNA molecular identifiers. The study analyzed two additional independent replicas of 1 million unique cDNA reads from the same blood draw for two donors, one aged 18 to 30 and one aged 80 or older.

Donors were 40 or so systemically healthy Caucasian individuals from Russia aged 6 to 90 years. Approximately 9.3 milliliters of peripheral blood were drawn from each donor into EDTA-treated Vacutainer tubes. Ficoll-Paque density-gradient centrifugation was used to isolate PBMCs, with at least 7 million obtained per sample. Total RNA was extracted from PBMCs with Trizol reagent, with at least 5.5 micrograms obtained per sample. For every donor, an aliquot of PBMCs went through flow cytometry to measure the percentages of naive CD45RAhigh/CD27high T cells. Receptor libraries were prepared by 5' RACE. TCRdb records Illumina HiSeq 2500 as the sequencer. A second PCR of roughly 7 to 12 cycles was performed with a sample-barcoded 5' primer and a J-beta primer mix. Each TCR beta cDNA molecule received a unique molecular identifier from a template-switch 5' adaptor carrying 12 random nucleotides. Each sample yielded at least 3 million CDR3-containing paired-end reads. First-strand cDNA was synthesized from all RNA with the Mint cDNA synthesis kit, primed by a TRBC-specific oligonucleotide. After uracil-DNA glycosylase treatment, a first 18-cycle PCR used universal primers M1SS and BC2_uni_R on all cDNA. Per the original workflow: For normalization, 1 million high-quality reads were randomly selected from each sample, with every read carrying a distinct molecular identifier. Instead of being binned into consensus sequences, reads that shared molecular identifiers were thrown out. MiTCR, set to a Q25 quality threshold and the strictest error-elimination algorithm, was used for CDR3 identification, clonotype clustering and error correction. A nonparametric unseen species model using Euler transformation provided a lower-bound estimate of total TCR beta diversity. TCRdb cleaned the public reads at Q25 with fastp, built clones with MiXCR and kept in-frame beta chains. All rows with the same CDR3 protein become a single entry with the most common DNA and genes. The V and J calls and clone size come from TCRdb's table, not from the authors' own analysis. For this sample the table gives 850,000 to 950,000 distinct CDR3 sequences, of which around 28% were detected only once. The ten largest clones represent about 18% of the sample.

This clonotype was seen at least ten times. This clone's antigen is unknown. There are no base qualities to consult, and no much larger clone falls within one base. V is pruned by 1 base and J by 5 bases, leaving 12 bases of the junction without a gene match. The CDR3 covers 16 residues, taking in both the cysteine and the phenylalanine. Only the CDR3 portion is preserved as DNA: 48 bases, with reading frame beginning at the first base. According to the germline V gene (reference sequence), CDR1 reads DFQATT and CDR2 reads SNEGSKA. General study outcomes and caveats: Because donor CMV infection status was unknown, age-related changes in expanded clonotypes were potentially confounded. Estimates of total diversity based on one million sequenced T cells were considered lower bounds and underestimates. A strong correlation was found between observed TCR beta diversity and the percentage of naive T cells measured by flow cytometry. The long-lived group showed more naive CD4+ T cells, fewer expanded clones and increased TCR diversity than the aged group, suggesting age selection. Since profiling was done on bulk unsorted PBMCs, naive and antigen-experienced compartments could not be conclusively compared. As age increased, observed TCR beta diversity per million T cells dropped in a roughly linear way, and a significant reduction was already evident by age 40.

The clonotype originates from a woman aged 80 or over in good health. The rearrangement combines TRBV20-1 with TRBJ2-5; the central 8 bases match TRBD2. Specimen: blood. The CDR3: CSARGEDGGVTETQYF. The DNA sequence follows: TGCAGTGCTAGAGGAGAGGACGGGGGGGTTACGGAGACCCAGTACTTC.